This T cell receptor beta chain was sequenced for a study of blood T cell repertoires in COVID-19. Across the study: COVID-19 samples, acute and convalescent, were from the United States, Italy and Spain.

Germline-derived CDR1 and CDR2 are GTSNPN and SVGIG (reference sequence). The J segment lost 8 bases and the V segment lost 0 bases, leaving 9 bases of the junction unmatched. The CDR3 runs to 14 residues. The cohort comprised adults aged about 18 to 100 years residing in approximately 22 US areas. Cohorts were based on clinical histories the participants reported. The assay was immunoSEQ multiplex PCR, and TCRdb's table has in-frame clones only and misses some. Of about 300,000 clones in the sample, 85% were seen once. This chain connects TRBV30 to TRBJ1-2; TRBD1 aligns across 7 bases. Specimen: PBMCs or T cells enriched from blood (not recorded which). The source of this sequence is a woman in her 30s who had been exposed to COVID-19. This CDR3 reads CAWSVQEGAVGYTF. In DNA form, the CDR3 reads TGTGCCTGGAGTGTACAGGAGGGGGCGGTCGGCTACACCTTC.